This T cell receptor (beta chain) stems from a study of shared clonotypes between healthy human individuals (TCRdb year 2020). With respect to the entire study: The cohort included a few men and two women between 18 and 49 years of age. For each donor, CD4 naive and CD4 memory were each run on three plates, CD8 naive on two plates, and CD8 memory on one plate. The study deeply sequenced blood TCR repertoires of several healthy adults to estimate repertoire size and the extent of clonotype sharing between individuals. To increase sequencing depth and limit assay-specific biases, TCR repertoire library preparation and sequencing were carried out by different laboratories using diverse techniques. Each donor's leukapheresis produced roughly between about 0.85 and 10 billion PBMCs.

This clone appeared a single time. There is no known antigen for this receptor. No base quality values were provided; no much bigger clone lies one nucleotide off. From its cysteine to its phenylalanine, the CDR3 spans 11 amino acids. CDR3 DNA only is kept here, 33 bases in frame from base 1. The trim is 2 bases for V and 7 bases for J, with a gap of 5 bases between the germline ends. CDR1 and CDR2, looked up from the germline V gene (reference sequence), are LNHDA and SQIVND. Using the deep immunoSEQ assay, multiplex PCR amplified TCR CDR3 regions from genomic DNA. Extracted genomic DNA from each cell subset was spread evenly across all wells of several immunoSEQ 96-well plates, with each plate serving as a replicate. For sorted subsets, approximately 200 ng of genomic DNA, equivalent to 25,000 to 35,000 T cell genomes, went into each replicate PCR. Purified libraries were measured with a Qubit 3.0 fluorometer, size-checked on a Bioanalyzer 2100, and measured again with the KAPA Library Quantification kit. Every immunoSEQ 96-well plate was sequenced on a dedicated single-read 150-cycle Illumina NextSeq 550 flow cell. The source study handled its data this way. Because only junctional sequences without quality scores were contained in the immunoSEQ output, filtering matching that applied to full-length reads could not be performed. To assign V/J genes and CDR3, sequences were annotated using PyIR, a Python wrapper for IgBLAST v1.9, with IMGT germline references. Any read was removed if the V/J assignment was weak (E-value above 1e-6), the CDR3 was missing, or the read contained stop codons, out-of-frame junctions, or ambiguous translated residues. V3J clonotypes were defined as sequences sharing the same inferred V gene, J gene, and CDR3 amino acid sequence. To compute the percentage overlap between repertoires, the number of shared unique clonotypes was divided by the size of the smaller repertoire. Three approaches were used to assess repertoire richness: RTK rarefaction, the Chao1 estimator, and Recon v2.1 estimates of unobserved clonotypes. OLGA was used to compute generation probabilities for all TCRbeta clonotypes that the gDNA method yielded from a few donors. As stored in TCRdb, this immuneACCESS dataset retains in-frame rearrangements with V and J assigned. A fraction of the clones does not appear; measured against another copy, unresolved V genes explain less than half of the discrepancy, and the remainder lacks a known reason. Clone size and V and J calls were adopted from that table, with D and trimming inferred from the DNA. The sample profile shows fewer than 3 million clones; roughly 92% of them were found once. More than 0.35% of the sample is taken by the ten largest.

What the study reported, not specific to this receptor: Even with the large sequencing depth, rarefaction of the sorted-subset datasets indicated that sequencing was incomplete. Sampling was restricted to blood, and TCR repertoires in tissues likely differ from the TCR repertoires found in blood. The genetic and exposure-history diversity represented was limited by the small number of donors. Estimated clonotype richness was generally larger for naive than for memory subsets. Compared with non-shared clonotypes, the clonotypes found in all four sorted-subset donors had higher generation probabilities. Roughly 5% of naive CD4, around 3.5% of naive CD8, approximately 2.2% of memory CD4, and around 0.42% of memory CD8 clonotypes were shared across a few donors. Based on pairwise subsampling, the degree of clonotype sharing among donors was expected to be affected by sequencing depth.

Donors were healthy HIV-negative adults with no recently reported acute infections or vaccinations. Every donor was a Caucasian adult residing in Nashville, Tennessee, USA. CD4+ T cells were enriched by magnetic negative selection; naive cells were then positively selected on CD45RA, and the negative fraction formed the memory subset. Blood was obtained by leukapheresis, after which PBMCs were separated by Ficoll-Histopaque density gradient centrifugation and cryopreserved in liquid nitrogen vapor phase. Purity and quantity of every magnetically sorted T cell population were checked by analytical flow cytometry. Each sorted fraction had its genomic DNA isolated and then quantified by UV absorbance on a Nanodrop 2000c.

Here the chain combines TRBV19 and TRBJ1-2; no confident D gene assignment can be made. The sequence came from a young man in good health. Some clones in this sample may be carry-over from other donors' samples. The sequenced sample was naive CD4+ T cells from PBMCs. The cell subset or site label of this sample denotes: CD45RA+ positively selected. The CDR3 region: CASSISSGYTF. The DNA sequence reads TGTGCCAGTAGTATAAGTTCTGGCTACACCTTC.